Sequencing of this TCR beta chain was carried out in a study of PD-1 blockade in mismatch repair-deficient tumors. Study in general: Patients had more than ten mismatch repair-deficient cancer types, all previously treated and progressing. Study-level points and caveats: Tumor-resident clones, often absent from pretreatment blood, expanded after pembrolizumab and then contracted.

Assay used: immunoSEQ multiplex PCR; TCRdb lists only in-frame clones, some missing. The repertoire has fewer than 10,000 clones, roughly 85% of them found once; the top ten carry approximately 0.91%. Remarks on this clone: The antigen is undetermined.

The germline V gene has CDR1 SGHTA and CDR2 FQGTGA. This CDR3 region has 13 residues. J was trimmed by 4 bases and V by 6 bases; bases with no gene match: 3. TCR sequencing covered a few patients who responded to pembrolizumab. The receptor was derived from an adult with mismatch repair-deficient cancer. The sequencing here drew on PBMCs, taken 46 weeks after starting pembrolizumab. This chain joins TRBV7-3 and TRBJ2-5, with 9 bases matching TRBD1. The CDR3 sequence is CASSQGQGETQYF. The CDR3 nucleotides are TGTGCCAGCAGTCAGGGACAGGGAGAGACCCAGTACTTC.